The clone carrying this T cell receptor beta chain was detected ten times or more. Together with a sample-barcoded 5' primer, a J-beta primer mix was included in a second PCR lasting about 6 to 11 cycles. Every cDNA was tagged by a template-switch adaptor with 12 random nucleotides. TCRdb analysed the 5' RACE reads with MiXCR anew, one entry per CDR3 protein. The data contain 870,000 or so distinct CDR3 sequences, under 35% of them singletons. This record belongs to a study of blood T cells in healthy people across ages. Per sample, at least 5 micrograms of total RNA were extracted. The clonotype originates from an elderly woman in good health. The sequencing input was blood.

CDR3 sequence (DNA): TGTGCCAGCAGCACGCCGGGCTTCCCCAGGAATGAGCAGTTCTTC. As protein: CASSTPGFPRNEQFF. V usage is TRBV7-9 and J usage is TRBJ2-1; D gene ambiguous. Trimming left V 5 bases short and J 7 bases short, with 18 bases between. The CDR3 extends over 15 amino acids. The germline CDR1 and CDR2 sequences are SEHNR and FQNEAQ (reference sequence).